This T cell receptor beta chain was documented in a study of blood T cell repertoires in COVID-19. Study background: Donors in the United States, Italy and Spain gave samples during acute or convalescent COVID-19. PBMCs, B-cell-depleted T cells, or T cells provided the cDNA or gDNA that made up the material.

In the source study's methods: Amplification of reference gene primers was used by the study to estimate nucleated cell counts. TCRdb's table, derived via immunoSEQ multiplex PCR, lists solely in-frame clones and lacks some. For V, J and clone size, that table is used; D and trimming come from the DNA. The data show over 250,000 clones, around 92% seen once. Those enrolled in Seattle joined during active infection and were followed longitudinally afterward. V was clipped by 5 bases and J by 2 bases, with 13 bases between them. CDR3 length: 14 amino acids. CDR1 is PRHDT and CDR2 is FYEKMQ in the germline V gene (reference sequence).

The sample taken for sequencing was peripheral blood. This sequence originates from a person under 30 with COVID-19, enrolled during active disease. The chain has TRBV13 and TRBJ2-7, with D possibly matching TRBD1 (5 bases). The CDR3 DNA sequence: TGTGCCAGCAGCCTCAGGGCCCCACCCTACGAGCAGTACTTC. It is translated as CASSLRAPPYEQYF. Using reference TRBV13 and TRBJ2-7 for the parts outside the CDR3, the full variable domain is AAGVIQSPRHLIKEKRETATLKCYPIPRHDTVYWYQQGPGQDPQFLISFYEKMQSDKGSIPDRFSAQQFSDYHSELNMSSLELGDSALYFCASSLRAPPYEQYFGPGTRLTVT.